The clone carrying this T cell receptor beta chain was recorded once. Its antigen is not known. This CDR3 region has 13 residues. Looked up from germline, CDR1 is SGHRS and CDR2 is YFSETQ. Trimming stripped 2 bases from V and 2 bases from J, with 7 bases between. The record originates from a study of OX40 agonist ivuxolimab in advanced cancers. Study-level information: Age averaged around 58 years (range roughly 23 to 90), and 82.7% were male.

Profiled with immunoSEQ multiplex PCR; TCRdb holds only in-frame clones, not every one. The profile shows roughly 66,000 clones, roughly 80% of them singletons. Study outcomes and limitations: Researchers report that CD8+ T cells had, on average, more expanded clones than CD4+. Researchers did not establish what antigens the expanded peripheral T cells target.

This clonotype was obtained from an adult with an advanced solid tumor such as melanoma, head and neck, liver or kidney cancer. The J gene is TRBJ2-5, the V gene TRBV5-1; D gene unclear. The sequencing here drew on CD4+ or CD8+ T cells sorted from blood, taken in a trial of the OX40 agonist ivuxolimab. CDR3 protein: CASSFSVQETQYF. CDR3 sequence (DNA): TGCGCCAGCAGCTTCTCGGTACAAGAGACCCAGTACTTC.